The entry below describes one T cell receptor (beta chain). The junction shows a germline mismatch at one end, possibly a read error. Synthesis of TCR beta cDNA was carried out from 450 to 500 ng total RNA with a constant-region primer. A slightly modified ARM-PCR protocol with three nested multiplex PCR rounds produced these TCR beta libraries. Use of TRBV1-TRBV30 forward primers with a C-beta reverse primer characterized the first two PCR rounds, which lasted around 9 cycles each. TCRdb reprocessed the multiplex PCR reads via MiXCR and lists one record per CDR3 protein. Found here are just under 95,000 distinct CDR3 sequences, about 70% of them singletons; the top ten hold around 27%. The CDR3 spans 13 residues. The germline CDR1 and CDR2 sequences are MNHNS and SASEGT. These data originate in a study of tumor-infiltrating lymphocytes in primary liver carcinoma. Looking at the study overall: Male and female patients aged 30 to 69 years made up the cohort.

From unsorted bulk tissue weighing roughly 18-31 mg, DNA and RNA were co-extracted. No patient had received treatment, and all had chronic HBV infection. Sequencing input: tumor-adjacent normal liver tissue. This TCR was recovered from a man between 35 and 55 years old with primary liver carcinoma and hepatitis B virus infection. The rearrangement uses TRBV6-1 and TRBJ1-6; D gene unclear. CDR3 DNA sequence: TGTGCCAGCACCGAGGAGTATAAATCACCCCTCCACTTT. Protein product: CASTEEYKSPLHF.